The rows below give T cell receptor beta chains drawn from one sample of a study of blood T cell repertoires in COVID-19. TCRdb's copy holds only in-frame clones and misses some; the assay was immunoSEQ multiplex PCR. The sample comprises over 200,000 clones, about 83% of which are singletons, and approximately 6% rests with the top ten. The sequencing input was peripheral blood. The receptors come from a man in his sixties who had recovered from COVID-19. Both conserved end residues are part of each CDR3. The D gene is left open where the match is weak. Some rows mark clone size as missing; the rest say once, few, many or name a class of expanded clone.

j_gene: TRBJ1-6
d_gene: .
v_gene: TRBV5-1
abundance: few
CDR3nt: TGCGCCAGCAGCCCCGCAGAGGGTCCAGGTTCACCCCTCCACTTT
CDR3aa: CASSPAEGPGSPLHF

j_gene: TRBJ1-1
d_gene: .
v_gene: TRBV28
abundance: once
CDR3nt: TGTGCCAGCGTCTCTATCGGCACTGAAGCTTTCTTT
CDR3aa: CASVSIGTEAFF

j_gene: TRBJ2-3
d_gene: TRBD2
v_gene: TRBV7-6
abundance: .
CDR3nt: TGTGCCAGCAGCTTGGGTAGCGGGGTCCGCACAGATACGCAGTATTTT
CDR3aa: CASSLGSGVRTDTQYF

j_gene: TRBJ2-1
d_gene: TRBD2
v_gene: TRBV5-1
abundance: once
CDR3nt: TGCGCCAGCAGCTTGGAGCGGGAAGGGAATGAGCAGTTCTTC
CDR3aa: CASSLEREGNEQFF

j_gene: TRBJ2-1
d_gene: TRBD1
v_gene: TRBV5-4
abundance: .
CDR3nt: TGTGCCAGCACCACCGGGACAGGGGGCAATGAGCAGTTCTTC
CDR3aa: CASTTGTGGNEQFF

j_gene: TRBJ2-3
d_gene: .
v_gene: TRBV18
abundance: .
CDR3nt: TGTGCCAGCTCACAAGCCCCCGGAGCGGATACGCAGTATTTT
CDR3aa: CASSQAPGADTQYF

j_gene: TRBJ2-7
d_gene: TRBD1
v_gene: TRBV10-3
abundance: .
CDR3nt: TGTGCCATCAGTGAGTTCGGACAGGGCCAAGCGGAGCAGTACTTC
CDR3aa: CAISEFGQGQAEQYF

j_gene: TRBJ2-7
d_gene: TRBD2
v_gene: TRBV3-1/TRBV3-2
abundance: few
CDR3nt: TGTGCCAGCAGCCCTAGGACTAGCGACGAGCAGTACTTC
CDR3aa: CASSPRTSDEQYF

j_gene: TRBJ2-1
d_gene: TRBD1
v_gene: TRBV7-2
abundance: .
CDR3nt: TGTGCCAGCAGCTTACAGGGGACAGGCGGCTACAATGAGCAGTTCTTC
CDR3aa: CASSLQGTGGYNEQFF

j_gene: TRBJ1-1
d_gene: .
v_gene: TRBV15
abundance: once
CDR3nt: TGTGCCACCAGCCAGGCCAGGGCGAACACTGAAGCTTTCTTT
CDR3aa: CATSQARANTEAFF

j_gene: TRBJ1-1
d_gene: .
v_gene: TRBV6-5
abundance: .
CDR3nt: TGTGCCAGCACCCCTAAATCGGCAGGGGCACGTGAAGCTTTCTTT
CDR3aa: CASTPKSAGAREAFF

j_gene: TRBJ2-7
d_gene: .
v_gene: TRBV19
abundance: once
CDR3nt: TGTGCCAGTCGCAAAGGTAGCGGAGCCCCCTACGAGCAGTACTTC
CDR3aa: CASRKGSGAPYEQYF

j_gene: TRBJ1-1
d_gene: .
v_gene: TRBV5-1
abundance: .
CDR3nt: TGCGCCAGCAGCCTGGGGTCTCGGGCGGGTGACCCTGAAGCTTTCTTT
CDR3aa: CASSLGSRAGDPEAFF

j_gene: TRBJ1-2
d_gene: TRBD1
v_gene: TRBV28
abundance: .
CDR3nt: TGTGCCAGCAGCCGGGACAGCTTCACGGGTGGCTACACCTTC
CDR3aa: CASSRDSFTGGYTF

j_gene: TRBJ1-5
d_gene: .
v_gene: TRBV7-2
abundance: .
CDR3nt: TGTGCCAGCAGCCAACAAAAGACATTAACGGGCAATCAGCCCCAGCATTTT
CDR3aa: CASSQQKTLTGNQPQHF

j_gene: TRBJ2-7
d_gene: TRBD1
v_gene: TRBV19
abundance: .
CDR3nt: TGTGCCAGTAGGCCGACAGGGGCCTCCGGATACGAGCAGTACTTC
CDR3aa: CASRPTGASGYEQYF

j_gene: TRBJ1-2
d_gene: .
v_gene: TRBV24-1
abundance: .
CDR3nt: TGTGCCACCAGTCCCGGACAGAACTATGGCTACACCTTC
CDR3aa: CATSPGQNYGYTF

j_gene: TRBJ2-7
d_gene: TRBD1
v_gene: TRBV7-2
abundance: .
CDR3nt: TGTGCCAGCAGCTTACAGACAGGGGCGAACTACGAGCAGTACTTC
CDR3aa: CASSLQTGANYEQYF

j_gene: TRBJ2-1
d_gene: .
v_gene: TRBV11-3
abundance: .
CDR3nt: TGTGCCAGCAGCCCCGGGAGTTCCTACAATGAGCAGTTCTTC
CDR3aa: CASSPGSSYNEQFF

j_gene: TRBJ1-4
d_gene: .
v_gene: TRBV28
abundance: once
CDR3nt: TGTGCCAGCAGATCCCCTCAGGGGAATGAAAAACTGTTTTTT
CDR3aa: CASRSPQGNEKLFF